The 22 T cell receptor beta chains below all came from one sample that was sequenced in a study of identical twins. One entry per CDR3 protein, called by TCRdb with MiXCR from the 5' RACE reads. The data hold 200,000 to 250,000 distinct CDR3 sequences, with more than 9% observed a single time. The sequencing sample was made of memory T cells sorted from blood. The receptors here all came from a man aged 50 or older in good health.

This clonotype turned up a few times. V is TRBV20-1 and J is TRBJ2-7; TRBD1 might be the D (6 bases). The CDR3 is made up of 14 amino acids. From germline, CDR1 is DFQATT and CDR2 SNEGSKA (reference sequence). The V and J ends lost 6 bases and 2 bases respectively, with 17 bases between them. The CDR3 nucleotides read TGCAGTGCGGCCCCCCGGACAGCTACCTACGAGCAGTACTTC. This sequence encodes CSAAPRTATYEQYF.

There are many counts of this clonotype. This sequence joins TRBV12-3 or TRBV12-4 and TRBJ2-3; 7 bases are a match to TRBD2. This CDR3 is built from 13 residues. Losses at the gene ends were 8 bases for V and 4 bases for J; bases not matched to a gene: 6. The CDR3 region has the DNA TGTGCCAGCCGGACTAGGGGTGCAGATACGCAGTATTTT. It codes for CASRTRGADTQYF.

This clonotype has a handful of counts. This chain links TRBV20-1 with TRBJ2-1; D could derive from TRBD1 or TRBD2 (7 bases each). The V end lost 3 bases, the J end lost 8 bases, and 26 bases lay between the germline ends. Germline V gives CDR1 DFQATT, CDR2 SNEGSKA (reference sequence). This CDR3 is 17 amino acids long. This chain's CDR3 is CSARFVRGGAQRDEQFF. The DNA of the CDR3 is TGCAGTGCTAGGTTCGTCAGGGGGGGGGCCCAACGCGATGAGCAGTTCTTC.

The sample holds many counts of this clonotype. This rearrangement joins TRBV6-1 to TRBJ2-1; D is possibly TRBD1 (5 bases). CDR3 length: 15 amino acids. Germline lookup yields CDR1 MNHNS and CDR2 SASEGT. V dropped 5 bases and J dropped 2 bases, with 13 bases sitting between them. This CDR3 is CASSQTGRTYNEQFF. Written as DNA, the CDR3 is TGTGCCAGCAGTCAAACAGGTCGCACCTACAATGAGCAGTTCTTC.

The chain joins TRBV5-1 to TRBJ1-2; D is unclear. V was clipped by 4 bases and J by 4 bases, with 8 bases between them. CDR1 is SGHRS and CDR2 is YFSETQ in the germline V gene. This CDR3 region has 12 residues. The CDR3 loop is CASSIDTYGYTF. For the CDR3, the DNA is TGCGCCAGCAGCATAGACACCTATGGCTACACCTTC.

This clonotype was counted many times. This sequence joins TRBV12-3 or TRBV12-4 and TRBJ1-1; D perhaps matches TRBD1 (6 bases). Trimming took 3 bases from V and 5 from J, leaving 10 bases between them. The CDR3 consists of 13 residues. Written as DNA, the CDR3 is TGTGCCAGCAGTTTTCGGAGGGGGACTGAAGCTTTCTTT. It translates to CASSFRRGTEAFF.

This clonotype was seen many times. The V call is TRBV7-2, the J call TRBJ2-7; 8 bases agree with TRBD2. Germline CDR1 is SGHTA and CDR2 is FQGNSA. The CDR3 totals 14 residues. Trimming at V came to 8 bases and at J to 3 bases, leaving 9 bases not matched to a gene. The CDR3 coding sequence is TGTGCCAGCCACGGGGTAGCGGGAAGCTACGAGCAGTACTTC. It encodes CASHGVAGSYEQYF.

This chain joins TRBV9 and TRBJ2-3, with D possibly being TRBD1 or TRBD2 (5 bases each). The V end lost 4 bases, the J end lost 3 bases, and 18 bases lay between the germline ends. The CDR3 runs to 16 residues. Germline CDR1 SGDLS, CDR2 YYNGEE. The CDR3 is CASSTRGVPLTDTQYF. CDR3 DNA: TGTGCCAGCAGCACCCGAGGGGTCCCGCTTACAGATACGCAGTATTTT.

This clonotype was picked up a small number of times. The chain couples TRBV5-1 to TRBJ2-3; the match to TRBD2 covers 8 bases. V trimming: 0 bases; J trimming: 2 bases; junction bases outside the gene matches: 20. The CDR3 extends over 21 amino acids. CDR1 SGHRS and CDR2 YFSETQ come from the germline V gene. CDR3 sequence: CASSLDSHLAGRTRSTDTQYF. In DNA, the CDR3 is TGCGCCAGCAGCTTGGATTCCCACTTAGCGGGGCGTACGCGTTCCACAGATACGCAGTATTTT.

The chain uses TRBV15 and TRBJ2-2, with TRBD2 as a possible D gene (6 bases). Trimming stripped 0 bases from V and 6 bases from J, with 11 bases between. CDR1 is LNHNV, CDR2 YYDKDF, per germline (reference sequence). This CDR3 region has 15 residues. CDR3 nucleotide sequence: TGTGCCACCAGCAGAGATCTGGGGGGATCCGGGGAGCTGTTTTTT. Its protein is CATSRDLGGSGELFF. The full variable domain, in which reference TRBV15 and TRBJ2-2 provide the parts outside the CDR3, is DAMVIQNPRYQVTQFGKPVTLSCSQTLNHNVMYWYQQKSSQAPKLLFHYYDKDFNNEADTPDNFQSRRPNTSFCFLDIRSPGLGDTAMYLCATSRDLGGSGELFFGEGSRLTVL.

The J gene is TRBJ2-4, the V gene TRBV6-5; 10 bases are shared with TRBD2. CDR1 and CDR2 from the germline V gene are MNHEY and SVGAGI. V shed 0 bases, J shed 0 bases, and the junction held 5 bases outside the gene matches. This CDR3 spans 18 amino acids. For the CDR3, the DNA is TGTGCCAGCAGTTACTCGGCTAGCGGGGGACTAGCCAAAAACATTCAGTACTTC. It is translated as CASSYSASGGLAKNIQYF.

A few counts support this clonotype. The chain links TRBV19 to TRBJ2-3; no definite D call. The CDR3 extends over 11 amino acids. Germline values: CDR1 LNHDA, CDR2 SQIVND (reference sequence). V lost 6 bases and J 2 bases, leaving 3 bases between the germline ends. CDR3 in amino acids: CASRNTDTQYF. As DNA, the CDR3 is TGTGCCAGTAGAAACACAGATACGCAGTATTTT.

This clonotype was counted many times. The rearrangement uses TRBV10-3 and TRBJ2-7, with 9 bases matching TRBD1. Germline V gives CDR1 ENHRY, CDR2 SYGVKD. The CDR3 extends over 15 amino acids. V lost 3 bases and J lost 1; bases outside the gene matches: 4. This CDR3 reads CAISEIGTGSYEQYF. In DNA, the CDR3 is TGTGCCATCAGTGAAATTGGGACAGGGTCCTACGAGCAGTACTTC.

This clonotype was counted only a few times. The chain carries TRBV11-3 and TRBJ2-7; a weak D match, TRBD2 (6 bases). The CDR3 has 13 amino acids. V was clipped by 5 bases and J by 7 bases, with 15 bases between them. The germline V gene has CDR1 SGHNT and CDR2 YENEEA. For the CDR3, the DNA is TGTGCCAGCAGCCCGGAGGGACGGGGTGAGCAGTACTTC. Translated, it gives CASSPEGRGEQYF.

The gene calls are TRBV4-2 and TRBJ1-1; D is uncertain. CDR3 length equals 13 residues. Germline loops: CDR1 LGHNA, CDR2 YNFKEQ. V lost 0 bases to trimming and J lost 2 bases, with 4 bases between them. CDR3 DNA: TGTGCCAGCAGCCAAGACCGCAACACTGAAGCTTTCTTT. This gives the protein CASSQDRNTEAFF.

This rearrangement joins TRBV3-1 to TRBJ2-3, with TRBD2 as a possible D gene (6 bases). Per germline, CDR1 LGHDT and CDR2 YNNKEL (reference sequence). There are 16 residues in the CDR3. V was clipped by 2 bases and J by 2 bases, with 14 bases between them. The CDR3 DNA reads TGTGCCAGCAGCCAAAGTCCGGGGGTAACCACAGATACGCAGTATTTT. Its translation: CASSQSPGVTTDTQYF.

The chain couples TRBV7-2 to TRBJ1-5; D gene uncertain. Germline V CDR1 and CDR2: SGHTA, FQGNSA. This CDR3 comprises 15 residues. V was shortened by 1 base and J by 3 bases, with 10 bases between the two germline ends. The CDR3 spells CASSLVLNDNQPQHF. The CDR3 DNA follows: TGTGCCAGCAGCTTAGTCTTAAACGACAATCAGCCCCAGCATTTT.

This chain uses TRBV28 with TRBJ2-7; possibly TRBD2 for D (5 bases). The CDR3 runs 14 residues. The germline gives CDR1 MDHEN, CDR2 SYDVKM. The germline V and J ends were trimmed by 1 base and 4 bases, with 11 bases remaining between them. The CDR3 region is CASSLSARGYEQYF. The DNA of the CDR3 is TGTGCCAGCAGTTTATCAGCCCGGGGTTACGAGCAGTACTTC.

This clonotype was picked up many times. The rearrangement joins TRBV4-3 to TRBJ2-7; 9 bases line up with TRBD2. The trim removed 0 bases at V and 0 bases at J, leaving 15 bases unmatched. Germline lookup yields CDR1 LGHNA and CDR2 YSLEER. The CDR3 loop spans 20 amino acids. CDR3 DNA: TGCGCCAGCAGCCAAGAGTTCCGGCGGGAGGGCACCGTCCGCTCCTACGAGCAGTACTTC. Translated, it gives CASSQEFRREGTVRSYEQYF.

Ten or more counts support this clonotype. J is TRBJ1-2 and V is TRBV3-1; D possibly corresponds to TRBD1 (5 bases). The germline V gene has CDR1 LGHDT and CDR2 YNNKEL (reference sequence). The CDR3 covers 13 residues. Trimming took 4 bases from V and 2 from J, leaving 8 bases between them. CDR3 bases: TGTGCCAGCAGCCGGGACGGAAACTATGGCTACACCTTC. Amino acid sequence: CASSRDGNYGYTF.

This clonotype was recorded many times. The chain has TRBV2 and TRBJ2-1, with 11 bases lining up with TRBD2. CDR3 length equals 13 residues. With 7 bases clipped from V and 5 bases from J, the junction kept 1 base outside the gene matches. Germline V CDR1 and CDR2: SNHLY, FYNNEI. The CDR3 coding sequence is TGTGCCAGCAAACTAGCGGGGGACAATGAGCAGTTCTTC. This gives the protein CASKLAGDNEQFF.

As for this clonotype: The junction departs from the called germline gene at one end, perhaps through a read error. The rearrangement links TRBV7-7 to TRBJ2-2; D call uncertain. The germline gives CDR1 SSHAT, CDR2 FNYEAQ (reference sequence). The CDR3 consists of 16 residues. DNA for the CDR3: TGTGCTAGCAGCCCGACGATTCAAATAAACACCGGGGAGCTGTTTTTT. Translating it yields CASSPTIQINTGELFF.